This TCR beta chain was profiled in a study of CD8 T cells in cerebrospinal fluid in Alzheimer's disease. General study findings and limits: Versus healthy subjects, Alzheimer's patients more often had clones of at least 3%. No causal link between EBV and Alzheimer's follows from EBV-specific cerebrospinal fluid TCRs, authors warned.

For each CDR3 protein, TCRdb gives one entry from its re-call of the 10x single-cell sequencing reads, without DNA. This sample's table has around 1,600 distinct CDR3 sequences. All participants were free of acute infectious disease and in good physical condition. A live/dead marker was used to sort live CSF cells for droplet sequencing. Note on this clonotype: The antigen is not known.

The CDR3 extends over 16 amino acids. Germline V lookup: CDR1 SEHNR, CDR2 FQNEAQ (reference sequence). This sequence joins TRBV7-9 and TRBJ1-1; the TCRdb D gene call, TRBD1, has no DNA to confirm it. The sample comprised cerebrospinal fluid. The source of this sequence is a human donor with Alzheimer's disease. The CDR3 sequence: CASSLDRVAMNTEAFF.